This T cell receptor (beta chain) was recorded in a study of T cell clonotyping in hematopoietic cell transplantation. Study-level results: No sorting was done, leaving CD4 and CD8 contributions mixed.

Produced via immunoSEQ multiplex PCR; TCRdb's table is partial and in-frame only. This sample yields around 12,000 clones, of which roughly 80% are seen a single time; nearly 6% belongs to the top ten. Remarks on this clone: No antigen is known for it.

CDR1 LNHNV and CDR2 YYDKDF come from the germline V gene (reference sequence). The CDR3 is made up of 16 amino acids. J gave up 0 bases and V 8 bases, and 13 bases lay outside the gene matches. Sample: PBMCs, taken 100 days after allogeneic stem cell transplant. The TCR sequence derives from a female patient between 40 and 50 years old who had an allogeneic stem cell transplant from a related donor, so T cells may come from the graft donor. Some clones in this sample may be carry-over from other donors' samples. This sequence joins TRBV15 and TRBJ2-7, with 7 positions matching TRBD1. The CDR3 sequence: CATGDPGGQSSYEQYF. CDR3 DNA sequence: TGTGCCACCGGCGACCCTGGGGGACAGAGCTCCTACGAGCAGTACTTC.